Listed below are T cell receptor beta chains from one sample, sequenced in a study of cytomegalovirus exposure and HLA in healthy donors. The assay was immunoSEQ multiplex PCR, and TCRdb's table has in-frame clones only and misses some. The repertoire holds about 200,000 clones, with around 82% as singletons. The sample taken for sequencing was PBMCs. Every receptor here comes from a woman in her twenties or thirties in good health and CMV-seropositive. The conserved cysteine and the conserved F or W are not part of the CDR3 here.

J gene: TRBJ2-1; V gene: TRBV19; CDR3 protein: ASSFPRQGKF
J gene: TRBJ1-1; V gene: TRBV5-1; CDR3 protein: ASSLGGGMNTEAF
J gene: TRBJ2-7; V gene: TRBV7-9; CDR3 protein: ASGKTGYAYEQY
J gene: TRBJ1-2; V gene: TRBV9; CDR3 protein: ASSPVERGHYGYT
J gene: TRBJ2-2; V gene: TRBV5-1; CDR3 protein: ASSLVVAGSTGELF
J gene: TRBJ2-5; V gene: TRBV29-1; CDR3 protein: SVPGTSGGETQY
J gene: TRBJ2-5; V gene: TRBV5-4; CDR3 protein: ASSFPGTSLETQY
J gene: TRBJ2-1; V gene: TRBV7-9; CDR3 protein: ASSPLSGLAGYNEQF
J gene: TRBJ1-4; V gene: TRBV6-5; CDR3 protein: ASSPGGGIGKLF
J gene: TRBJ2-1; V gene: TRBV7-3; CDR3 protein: ASSLGGITNEQF
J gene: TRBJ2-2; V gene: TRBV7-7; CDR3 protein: AIDRVNTGELF
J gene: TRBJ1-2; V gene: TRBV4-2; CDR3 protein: ASSPDGTGDYGYT
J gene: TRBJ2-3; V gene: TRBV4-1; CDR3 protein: ASSQFFTQGTTDTQY
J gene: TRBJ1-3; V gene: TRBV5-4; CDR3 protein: ASSLAPGGNTIY
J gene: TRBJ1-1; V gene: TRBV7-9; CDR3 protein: ASSFETGGNTEAF
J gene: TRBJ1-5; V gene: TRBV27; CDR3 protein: ASSPALRGPQPQH
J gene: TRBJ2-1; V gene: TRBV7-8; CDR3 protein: ASSTKTGSEQF